This T cell receptor (beta chain) originates from a study of beta chain features in type 1 diabetes. Notes on the study in general: Moderate but significant shortening of TCRB CDR3s was recorded in all four CD4+ subsets from Type 1 diabetes patients.

The V and J ends lost 0 bases and 1 base respectively, with 11 bases between them. Germline lookup yields CDR1 SGHRS and CDR2 YFSETQ. This CDR3 contains 16 residues. Every isolated RNA sample was fully reverse transcribed, so sequencing captured expressed TCRB transcripts. Data came from immunoSEQ multiplex PCR; TCRdb stores just in-frame clones and leaves some out. The sample lists more than 300,000 clones; roughly 12% were seen once. With regard to this clone: Antigen: not known.

The chain employs TRBV5-1 and TRBJ1-5; D remains ambiguous. This receptor was taken from a woman between 18 and 30 years old with type 1 diabetes. Sequenced sample: naive CD4+ T cells from blood. This chain's CDR3 is CASSLDGGGSNQPQHF. The CDR3 DNA is TGCGCCAGCAGCTTGGACGGAGGTGGGAGCAATCAGCCCCAGCATTTT.